The rows below give T cell receptor beta chains drawn from one sample of a study of Ad26.COV2.S vaccination and SARS-CoV-2 variants. The data were produced by immunoSEQ multiplex PCR, yet TCRdb's version contains in-frame clones alone and is incomplete. Here the sample spans about 350,000 clones, 90% to 95% being singletons. Sequenced here: peripheral blood, sampled after recovery from COVID-19. The receptors stem from a human donor who had recovered from COVID-19. Both conserved end residues are part of each CDR3. Each record gives: CDR3 DNA, CDR3 protein, D gene, V gene, clone size, J gene. D genes are given only for firm matches. The listing skips clone size in some rows; elsewhere it reads once, few, many or a size class.

cdr3_nt: TGTGCCAGCAGCTTGGGTCGGCGCTCTGGAAACACCATATATTTT
cdr3_aa: CASSLGRRSGNTIYF
d_call: NA
v_call: TRBV5-4
clone_size: NA
j_call: TRBJ1-3

cdr3_nt: TGTGCCAGCAGTCATGAGACAGGGATGGGGCAGCCCCAGCATTTT
cdr3_aa: CASSHETGMGQPQHF
d_call: TRBD1
v_call: TRBV6-5
clone_size: NA
j_call: TRBJ1-5

cdr3_nt: TGCGCCAGCAGTGAGTCTGGAGGAGCGTGGGGCCACCGAATCACAGATACGCAGTATTTT
cdr3_aa: CASSESGGAWGHRITDTQYF
d_call: NA
v_call: TRBV10-2
clone_size: NA
j_call: TRBJ2-3

cdr3_nt: TGTGCCAGCAGCGTAGGGGCCTACTACGAGCAGTACTTC
cdr3_aa: CASSVGAYYEQYF
d_call: NA
v_call: TRBV9
clone_size: NA
j_call: TRBJ2-7

cdr3_nt: TGTGCCAACCCACCAGAGGGGAACTATGGCTACACCTTC
cdr3_aa: CANPPEGNYGYTF
d_call: NA
v_call: TRBV18
clone_size: NA
j_call: TRBJ1-2

cdr3_nt: TGTGCCAGCAGTCGAGAATCTTATGGGGTCAAGGGAACTGAAGCTTTCTTT
cdr3_aa: CASSRESYGVKGTEAFF
d_call: NA
v_call: TRBV2
clone_size: NA
j_call: TRBJ1-1

cdr3_nt: TGTGCCAGCGACAGGGGGTTCGCTGAAGCTTTCTTT
cdr3_aa: CASDRGFAEAFF
d_call: TRBD1
v_call: TRBV6-7
clone_size: NA
j_call: TRBJ1-1

cdr3_nt: TGCGCCAGCAGCCAAGAGCAGGGACCTTACTACGAGCAGTACTTC
cdr3_aa: CASSQEQGPYYEQYF
d_call: NA
v_call: TRBV4-3
clone_size: NA
j_call: TRBJ2-7

cdr3_nt: TGCGCCAGCAGCTTGGGGACAGGGTCATATGGCTACACCTTC
cdr3_aa: CASSLGTGSYGYTF
d_call: TRBD1
v_call: TRBV5-1
clone_size: NA
j_call: TRBJ1-2

cdr3_nt: TGTGCCAGCAGTAACACGGGACTCTCCTACGAGCAGTACTTC
cdr3_aa: CASSNTGLSYEQYF
d_call: NA
v_call: TRBV6-2/TRBV6-3
clone_size: NA
j_call: TRBJ2-7

cdr3_nt: TGTGCCAGCAGCACCAAGAGGGGGACAGGCAATCAGCCCCAGCATTTT
cdr3_aa: CASSTKRGTGNQPQHF
d_call: TRBD1
v_call: TRBV7-2
clone_size: NA
j_call: TRBJ1-5

cdr3_nt: TGCGCCAGCAGCCAAGAAGGCAGGTCTCGAGGTGGCTACACCTTC
cdr3_aa: CASSQEGRSRGGYTF
d_call: NA
v_call: TRBV4-1
clone_size: NA
j_call: TRBJ1-2

cdr3_nt: TGTGCCAGCGTTCCCCAGGTTGTGAATACGCAGTATTTT
cdr3_aa: CASVPQVVNTQYF
d_call: NA
v_call: TRBV2
clone_size: NA
j_call: TRBJ2-3

cdr3_nt: TGCAGCGTTGGGGTGGGGTCCGGGGAGCTGTTTTTT
cdr3_aa: CSVGVGSGELFF
d_call: NA
v_call: TRBV29-1
clone_size: NA
j_call: TRBJ2-2

cdr3_nt: TGCGCCAGCAGTGAGTCGGGTAACACTGAAGCTTTCTTT
cdr3_aa: CASSESGNTEAFF
d_call: NA
v_call: TRBV10-1
clone_size: NA
j_call: TRBJ1-1

cdr3_nt: TGTGCCAGCAGCATGAGACAGGGACGGGCCTACGAGCAGTACTTC
cdr3_aa: CASSMRQGRAYEQYF
d_call: TRBD1
v_call: TRBV13
clone_size: NA
j_call: TRBJ2-7

cdr3_nt: TGTGCCAGCAGCCGCGGAGCGGGGGACACTGAAGCTTTCTTT
cdr3_aa: CASSRGAGDTEAFF
d_call: NA
v_call: TRBV5-4
clone_size: NA
j_call: TRBJ1-1

cdr3_nt: TGCAGCGCCTGGGACAGATTGAACACTGAAGCTTTCTTT
cdr3_aa: CSAWDRLNTEAFF
d_call: TRBD1
v_call: TRBV29-1
clone_size: NA
j_call: TRBJ1-1

cdr3_nt: TGTGCCAGTAGTATAGCCGACTGGTGGAACACTGAAGCTTTCTTT
cdr3_aa: CASSIADWWNTEAFF
d_call: NA
v_call: TRBV19
clone_size: NA
j_call: TRBJ1-1

cdr3_nt: TGTGCCAGCAGCTCGGGACTCCGAGGGAGCACAGATACGCAGTATTTT
cdr3_aa: CASSSGLRGSTDTQYF
d_call: NA
v_call: TRBV13
clone_size: once
j_call: TRBJ2-3

cdr3_nt: TGTGCCAGCGCCCAGGGGCCGGGGGGCCACTTGGAGACCCAGTACTTC
cdr3_aa: CASAQGPGGHLETQYF
d_call: NA
v_call: TRBV7-3
clone_size: NA
j_call: TRBJ2-5

cdr3_nt: TGTGCCAGCAGCTTGGCAATCCGGCAATACACTGAAGCTTTCTTT
cdr3_aa: CASSLAIRQYTEAFF
d_call: NA
v_call: TRBV5-4
clone_size: NA
j_call: TRBJ1-1

cdr3_nt: TGTGCCAGCAGCTCCTTCTTGCCTGCAACTAATGAAAAACTGTTTTTT
cdr3_aa: CASSSFLPATNEKLFF
d_call: NA
v_call: TRBV7-9
clone_size: NA
j_call: TRBJ1-4

cdr3_nt: TGTGCCAGCTCACCATCGGTTGGGGCGGAGGTTGAATACACCTTC
cdr3_aa: CASSPSVGAEVEYTF
d_call: NA
v_call: TRBV18
clone_size: NA
j_call: TRBJ1-2

cdr3_nt: TGTGCCAGCAGTTTCAGCCCAGGGGTGGGAGAAAAACTGTTTTTT
cdr3_aa: CASSFSPGVGEKLFF
d_call: NA
v_call: TRBV2
clone_size: NA
j_call: TRBJ1-4

cdr3_nt: TGCGCCAGCAGGACACAGATACACTACGAGCAGTACTTC
cdr3_aa: CASRTQIHYEQYF
d_call: NA
v_call: TRBV10-2
clone_size: NA
j_call: TRBJ2-7

cdr3_nt: TGTGCCAGCAGCACTAGCGGGGGGCGCACAGATACGCAGTATTTT
cdr3_aa: CASSTSGGRTDTQYF
d_call: TRBD2
v_call: TRBV11-2
clone_size: NA
j_call: TRBJ2-3

cdr3_nt: TGTGCCAGCAGTTCGGGACAGGGGGCGCACACTGAAGCTTTCTTT
cdr3_aa: CASSSGQGAHTEAFF
d_call: TRBD1
v_call: TRBV6-2/TRBV6-3
clone_size: NA
j_call: TRBJ1-1

cdr3_nt: TGCAGCGCTGGCCCCGGACAGGGAAGAACTGAAGCTTTCTTT
cdr3_aa: CSAGPGQGRTEAFF
d_call: TRBD1
v_call: TRBV29-1
clone_size: NA
j_call: TRBJ1-1

cdr3_nt: TGTGCCAGCAGCTTAGCCCAGATCCAGACCTACGAGCAGTACTTC
cdr3_aa: CASSLAQIQTYEQYF
d_call: NA
v_call: TRBV11-2
clone_size: NA
j_call: TRBJ2-7

cdr3_nt: TGTGCCAGCAGCCCCGCGGGGGCGGGAGATACGCAGTATTTT
cdr3_aa: CASSPAGAGDTQYF
d_call: NA
v_call: TRBV28
clone_size: NA
j_call: TRBJ2-3

cdr3_nt: TGTGCCAGCAGCTTGGGTCAAGGGGAGCTGTTTTTT
cdr3_aa: CASSLGQGELFF
d_call: NA
v_call: TRBV5-5
clone_size: NA
j_call: TRBJ2-2